This T cell receptor beta chain was sequenced in a study of T cell repertoires in cytomegalovirus infection. TCRdb used MiXCR to reprocess the reads, holding one entry per CDR3 protein. There are roughly 300,000 distinct CDR3 sequences in the sample; over 7.5% occur only once, and 4.3% lies in the top ten. The germline V gene has CDR1 MNHEY and CDR2 SMNVEV (reference sequence). After removal of 0 bases from V and 8 bases from J, the junction contained 6 bases not matched to a gene. The CDR3 contains 15 residues. This TCR was sampled from a human donor in good health (CMV status not recorded). Some clones in this sample may be carry-over from other donors' samples. Input material: PBMCs. The chain uses TRBV27 and TRBJ1-2; 10 bases line up with TRBD1. The CDR3 region has the DNA TGTGCCAGCAGTTTATCCATGACAGGGGGCAACGGCTACACCTTC. Amino acids: CASSLSMTGGNGYTF.